This T cell receptor (beta chain) was profiled in a study of OX40 agonist ivuxolimab in advanced cancers. Across the study: Participants could have had prior anti-PD-1, anti-PD-L1 or anti-CTLA-4 therapy, and more than 35% had some. There were three patients with partial responses, one having hepatocellular carcinoma and two cutaneous melanoma.

With autoimmune disease history or systemic immunosuppression, patients were excluded. At cycle 4 day 1, cycle 7 day 1, and baseline, blood was sampled. This CDR3 has 16 residues. Per the germline V gene, CDR1 is SGDLS and CDR2 is YYNGEE. The junction had 6 bases not matched to a gene; V was cut back by 4 bases and J by 0 bases. Using immunoSEQ multiplex PCR, the repertoire was profiled, and TCRdb retains in-frame clones only, with some absent. The profile shows some 86,000 clones, about 90% of them singletons. The rearrangement links TRBV9 to TRBJ2-3, with TRBD2 identical over 9 bases. The material sequenced was CD4+ or CD8+ T cells sorted from blood, taken in a trial of the OX40 agonist ivuxolimab. This sequence was found in an adult with an advanced solid tumor such as melanoma, head and neck, liver or kidney cancer. The CDR3 loop is CASSPLTSGSTDTQYF. CDR3 bases: TGTGCCAGCAGCCCTCTCACTAGCGGGAGCACAGATACGCAGTATTTT.